This TCR beta chain originates from a study of blood T cell repertoires in COVID-19. Study details: The cDNA or gDNA used as material had been derived from T cells, B-cell-depleted T cells, or PBMCs.

The CDR3 covers 16 residues. Germline CDR1 is LGHNA and CDR2 is YNFKEQ. V was pared by 3 bases and J by 0 bases, with 14 bases between. It was during active infection that Seattle patients were enrolled and then longitudinally followed. The data were produced by immunoSEQ multiplex PCR, yet TCRdb's version contains in-frame clones alone and is incomplete. The sample contains over 200,000 clones, approximately 84% of which appear only once. The rearrangement links TRBV4-2 to TRBJ1-2, with D unclear. The origin of this receptor is an elderly woman with COVID-19, enrolled during active disease. The sample comprised peripheral blood. The CDR3 spells CASSQTGDLANYGYTF. The CDR3 DNA is TGTGCCAGCAGCCAGACGGGAGATCTGGCTAACTATGGCTACACCTTC.